The next 16 T cell receptor beta chains were all read from a single sample in a study of shared clonotypes between healthy human individuals. Repertoires were generated with immunoSEQ multiplex PCR, while TCRdb's copy carries only in-frame clones and drops some. The data contain approximately 640,000 clones, 55% to 75% of them singletons. The sample taken for sequencing was memory CD4+ T cells sorted from blood. Subset indicated: CD45RA-negative fraction. The receptors were gathered from a woman in her twenties or thirties in good health.

This chain links TRBV9 with TRBJ2-1, with 10 bases fitting TRBD1. CDR1 is SGDLS, CDR2 YYNGEE, per germline. There are 16 residues in the CDR3. Trimming at V came to 4 bases and at J to 1 base, leaving 5 bases not matched to a gene. The CDR3 is CASSTRQGASYNEQFF. CDR3 coding DNA: TGTGCCAGCAGCACCCGACAGGGGGCATCCTACAATGAGCAGTTCTTC.

This chain links TRBV6-6 with TRBJ2-7; maybe TRBD2 (5 bases). The CDR3 has 16 residues. V shed 0 bases and J shed 1 base, with 13 bases lying between them. The germline CDR1 and CDR2 sequences are MNHNY and SVGAGI (reference sequence). Here the CDR3 reads CASSYSAQRRSYEQYF. CDR3 nucleotides: TGTGCCAGCAGTTACTCGGCACAGCGGAGGTCCTACGAGCAGTACTTC.

The chain has TRBV5-1 and TRBJ2-6; 7 positions match TRBD1. The germline V gene has CDR1 SGHRS and CDR2 YFSETQ. After removal of 0 bases from V and 1 base from J, the junction contained 13 bases not matched to a gene. The CDR3 runs 20 residues. Written as DNA, the CDR3 is TGCGCCAGCAGCTTGGCCGAATTGGACAGGCGCACTTCTGGGGCCAACGTCCTGACTTTC. Amino acid sequence: CASSLAELDRRTSGANVLTF.

The V gene is TRBV5-1, the J gene TRBJ2-1; 8 bases are a match to TRBD2. The CDR3 consists of 15 residues. Germline-derived CDR1 and CDR2 are SGHRS and YFSETQ. The J segment lost 3 bases and the V segment lost 7 bases, leaving 9 bases of the junction unmatched. The CDR3 sequence is CASSAGVADYNEQFF. The CDR3 bases are TGCGCCAGCTCAGCGGGGGTAGCGGACTACAATGAGCAGTTCTTC.

The J gene is TRBJ2-7, the V gene TRBV7-7, with 10 bases that match TRBD2. The CDR3 is 14 amino acids. V dropped 0 bases and J dropped 5; count of bases not matched to a gene: 1. Germline V gene data show CDR1 as SSHAT and CDR2 as FNYEAQ (reference sequence). The CDR3 nucleotides read TGTGCCAGCAGCTTAGCCGGGACTAGCGACGAGCAGTACTTC. It yields the protein CASSLAGTSDEQYF.

V gene TRBV30 combines with J gene TRBJ1-1, with D unresolved. V gave up 3 bases and J gave up 1 base, with 9 bases separating them. Germline CDR1 reads GTSNPN; CDR2 reads SVGIG (reference sequence). The CDR3 sequence is 13 residues long. CDR3 sequence: CAWSATENTEAFF. CDR3 in DNA: TGTGCCTGGAGCGCAACAGAGAACACTGAAGCTTTCTTT.

V gene TRBV10-1 combines with J gene TRBJ1-2; TRBD1 matches 7 bases. J was trimmed by 8 bases and V by 2 bases; bases with no gene match: 8. From germline, CDR1 is WNHNN and CDR2 SYGVQD (reference sequence). The CDR3 is 14 amino acids. The CDR3 coding sequence is TGCGCCAGCAGTGAGCGTCGGGACAGCAGCGGCTACACCTTC. Translating gives CASSERRDSSGYTF.

The CDR3 nucleotides are TGCAGTGCCGCACCTCACAATGAGCAGTTCTTC. It codes for CSAAPHNEQFF. The chain carries TRBV20-1 and TRBJ2-1; D not certain. The germline V and J ends were trimmed by 6 bases and 5 bases, with 8 bases remaining between them. The germline CDR1 and CDR2 sequences are DFQATT and SNEGSKA (reference sequence). This CDR3 spans 11 amino acids.

This rearrangement joins TRBV19 to TRBJ2-3, with unresolved D. This CDR3 region has 12 residues. Germline CDR1 LNHDA, CDR2 SQIVND (reference sequence). The V and J ends lost 4 bases and 4 bases respectively, with 6 bases between them. The CDR3 reads CASSTMSDTQYF. CDR3 nucleotide sequence: TGTGCCAGTAGTACTATGTCAGATACGCAGTATTTT.

At least ten counts were recorded for this clone. The rearrangement joins TRBV10-3 to TRBJ1-1; no reliable D call. This CDR3 region has 13 residues. Germline V gives CDR1 ENHRY, CDR2 SYGVKD. The V end was cut by 7 bases, the J end by 0 bases, with 9 bases between. The CDR3 sequence: CAIMGGVNTEAFF. CDR3 bases: TGTGCCATCATGGGTGGCGTGAACACTGAAGCTTTCTTT.

This clone was detected a few times. J is TRBJ1-5 and V is TRBV5-5; D possibly corresponds to TRBD1 (5 bases). V lost 4 bases and J lost 7, with 15 bases in between. There are 14 residues in the CDR3. Germline values: CDR1 SGHKS, CDR2 YYEKEE (reference sequence). The CDR3, as DNA: TGTGCCAGCAGCCCTCTGGGGGGGAGACAGCCCCAGCATTTT. It translates to CASSPLGGRQPQHF.

V gene TRBV9 combines with J gene TRBJ2-6; 7 bases are shared with TRBD1. V shed 4 bases, J shed 4 bases, and the junction held 14 bases outside the gene matches. CDR3 size: 18 residues. The V gene's germline CDR1 is SGDLS and CDR2 YYNGEE. This chain's CDR3 is CASSPQQGLTGGANVLTF. For the CDR3, the DNA is TGTGCCAGCAGCCCTCAACAGGGGCTAACGGGAGGGGCCAACGTCCTGACTTTC.

Of note for this clone: This clone may be a read error of a much larger clone one base away. This sample includes further DNA sequences coding for the same CDR3. This chain joins TRBV7-2 and TRBJ2-1; no clear D. The V gene's germline CDR1 is SGHTA and CDR2 FQGNSA. The CDR3 runs 11 residues. V gave up 1 base and J gave up 7 bases, with 2 bases separating them. The DNA of the CDR3 is TGTGCCAGCAGCTTAGTAAATGAGCAGTTCTTC. Amino acids: CASSLVNEQFF.

This clone has just one count. The chain employs TRBV28 and TRBJ1-2, with TRBD1 identical over 8 bases. CDR3 length equals 15 residues. V trimming: 7 bases; J trimming: 6 bases; junction bases outside the gene matches: 13. Germline lookup yields CDR1 MDHEN and CDR2 SYDVKM. CDR3 bases: TGTGCCAGCACCAACCACAGGGGGAATGTGGATGGCTACACCTTC. Its translation: CASTNHRGNVDGYTF.

The J gene is TRBJ2-7, the V gene TRBV11-2; D call uncertain. CDR3 size: 11 residues. V dropped 3 bases and J dropped 6 bases, with 6 bases sitting between them. Germline lookup yields CDR1 SGHAT and CDR2 FQNNGV. This chain's CDR3 is CASSLQVEQYF. In DNA, the CDR3 is TGTGCCAGCAGCTTGCAGGTCGAGCAGTACTTC.

The sample holds a few counts of this clone. The rearrangement uses TRBV20-1 and TRBJ2-7, with D perhaps TRBD1 or TRBD2 (5 bases each). V shed 4 bases and J shed 7 bases, with 11 bases lying between them. The length of the CDR3 is 11 residues. Germline V gives CDR1 DFQATT, CDR2 SNEGSKA (reference sequence). The CDR3 DNA reads as TGCAGTGCTAAACCGGGGCGGGAGCAGTACTTC. This sequence encodes CSAKPGREQYF.